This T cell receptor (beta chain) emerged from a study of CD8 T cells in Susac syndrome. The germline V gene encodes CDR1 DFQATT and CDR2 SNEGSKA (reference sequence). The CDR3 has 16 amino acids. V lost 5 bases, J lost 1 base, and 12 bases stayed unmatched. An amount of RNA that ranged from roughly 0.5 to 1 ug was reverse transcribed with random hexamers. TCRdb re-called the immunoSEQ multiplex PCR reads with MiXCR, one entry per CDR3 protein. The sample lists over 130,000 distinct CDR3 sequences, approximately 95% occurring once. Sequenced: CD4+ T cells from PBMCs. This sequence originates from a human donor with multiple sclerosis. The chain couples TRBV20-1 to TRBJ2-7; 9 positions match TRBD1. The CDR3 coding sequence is TGCAGTGCTGATCCCGGGACAGGGACTGTTTCCTACGAGCAGTACTTC. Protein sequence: CSADPGTGTVSYEQYF.